These 11 T cell receptor beta chains came from one sample sequenced in a study of PD-1 blockade in classical Hodgkin lymphoma. TCRdb keeps only in-frame clones here, not all; method: immunoSEQ multiplex PCR. The data show 9,900 or so clones, 74% seen once. Each patient's relapse followed autologous stem cell transplantation, and brentuximab vedotin exposure varied. The CD4+ T cells used were purified from thawed PBMCs through magnetic negative selection. Sequenced material: CD4+ T cells from blood, taken at baseline. The receptor source for this set is a human donor with classical Hodgkin lymphoma.

This chain joins TRBV28 and TRBJ1-5; weak D call: TRBD1 (5 bases). The germline V gene has CDR1 MDHEN and CDR2 SYDVKM. Between the trimmed V and J ends, which lost 6 bases and 1 base, there was a span of 16 bases. The CDR3 length is 16 residues. This chain's CDR3 is CASSPNRPLSNQPQHF. CDR3 nucleotides: TGTGCCAGCAGCCCTAACAGGCCCCTAAGCAATCAGCCCCAGCATTTT.

J is TRBJ1-2 and V is TRBV4-1; D perhaps matches TRBD1 (5 bases). In germline, CDR1 is MGHRA, CDR2 YSYEKL. The CDR3 is made up of 16 amino acids. V lost 4 bases and J lost 7, with 22 bases in between. CDR3 DNA sequence: TGCGCCAGCAGCCCGGGGGAGACCCAACGTTATGGTGGCTACACCTTC. Translation gives CASSPGETQRYGGYTF.

This clone was observed a single time. The CDR3 coding sequence is TGCGCCAGCAGCTTGGACCGGGACACTGAAGCTTTCTTT. Translating it yields CASSLDRDTEAFF. The rearrangement uses TRBV5-1 and TRBJ1-1; the D is unclear. This CDR3 is 13 amino acids long. Trimming left V 0 bases short and J 3 bases short, with 6 bases between. Looked up from germline, CDR1 is SGHRS and CDR2 is YFSETQ.

The chain joins TRBV2 to TRBJ2-7, with D tentatively TRBD2 (5 bases). CDR3 length equals 14 residues. V was cut by 5 bases and J by 3 bases, with 14 bases left in between. CDR1 SNHLY and CDR2 FYNNEI come from the germline V gene. As DNA, the CDR3 is TGTGCCAGCAGTCCTCCGGGGAACGGCTACGAGCAGTACTTC. Its translation: CASSPPGNGYEQYF.

This chain connects TRBV28 to TRBJ1-2; D uncertain. V gave up 3 bases and J gave up 8 bases, with 16 bases separating them. This CDR3 comprises 14 residues. CDR1 is MDHEN, CDR2 SYDVKM, per germline. CDR3 protein: CASSLNRILGGYTF. The DNA for the CDR3 is TGTGCCAGCAGTTTGAATCGGATCCTCGGGGGCTACACCTTC.

The chain links TRBV27 to TRBJ2-3; unclear D gene. The V end was cut by 4 bases, the J end by 0 bases, with 14 bases between. The CDR3 is 16 residues long. Per germline, CDR1 MNHEY and CDR2 SMNVEV (reference sequence). CDR3 in amino acids: CASSSQDWESTDTQYF. The CDR3 nucleotides read TGTGCCAGCAGTTCCCAAGACTGGGAAAGCACAGATACGCAGTATTTT.

As DNA, the CDR3 is TGTGCCAGCAGTTACTCGGGGGGGTCAGAAGCTTTCTTT. This translates into CASSYSGGSEAFF. This chain uses TRBV6-5 with TRBJ1-1; D may be TRBD1 (5 bases). This CDR3 comprises 13 residues. Trimming shortened V by 0 bases and J by 8 bases, and 10 bases separated the two germline ends. Per the germline V gene, CDR1 is MNHEY and CDR2 is SVGAGI.

The chain recombines TRBV18 with TRBJ2-1; perhaps TRBD2 as D (5 bases). Trimming pared 2 bases from V and 8 bases from J, leaving 13 bases between. This CDR3 spans 14 amino acids. Per germline, CDR1 KGHSH and CDR2 LQKENI. As DNA, the CDR3 is TGTGCCAGCTCACCAAGGGCGAGGGAGTATGAGCAGTTCTTC. Its translation is CASSPRAREYEQFF.

The CDR3, as DNA: TGTGCCAGCAGCTTCGGACAAGGGGAGACCCAGTACTTC. Protein: CASSFGQGETQYF. This chain links TRBV7-3 with TRBJ2-5; tentative D call: TRBD1 (5 bases). From germline, CDR1 is SGHTA and CDR2 FQGTGA. The V and J ends lost 3 bases and 5 bases respectively, with 10 bases between them. This CDR3 spans 13 amino acids.

This sequence joins TRBV19 and TRBJ1-1, with D maybe TRBD1 (6 bases). In germline, CDR1 is LNHDA, CDR2 SQIVND (reference sequence). Trimming took 5 bases from V and 2 from J, leaving 15 bases between them. This CDR3 spans 15 amino acids. CDR3 amino acids: CASSGYQGSNTEAFF. The CDR3 DNA reads as TGTGCCAGTAGTGGATACCAGGGGTCAAACACTGAAGCTTTCTTT.

This sequence joins TRBV7-2 and TRBJ1-1; 8 nucleotides line up with TRBD1. This CDR3 is 16 amino acids long. V shed 6 bases and J 6 bases; nucleotides not matched to a gene: 15. Germline loops: CDR1 SGHTA, CDR2 FQGNSA. The CDR3: CASRGGKDRGKAEAFF. The CDR3 bases are TGTGCCAGCAGGGGGGGTAAAGACAGGGGAAAAGCTGAAGCTTTCTTT. Looking up the rest from reference TRBV7-2 and TRBJ1-1 gives the full variable domain: GAGVSQSPSNKVTEKGKDVELRCDPISGHTALYWYRQSLGQGLEFLIYFQGNSAPDKSGLPSDRFSAERTGGSVSTLTIQRTQQEDSAVYLCASRGGKDRGKAEAFFGQGTRLTVV.